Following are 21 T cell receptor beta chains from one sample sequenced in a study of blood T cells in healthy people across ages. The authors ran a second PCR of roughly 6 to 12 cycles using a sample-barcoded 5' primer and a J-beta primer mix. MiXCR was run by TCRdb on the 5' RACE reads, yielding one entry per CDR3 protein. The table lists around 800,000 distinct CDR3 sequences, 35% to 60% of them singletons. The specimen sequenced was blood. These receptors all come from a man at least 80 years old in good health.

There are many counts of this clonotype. The CDR3 here is CASSPAGGGTEAFF. CDR3 nucleotide sequence: TGTGCCAGCAGTCCGGCCGGGGGTGGTACTGAAGCTTTCTTT. V usage is TRBV12-3 or TRBV12-4 and J usage is TRBJ1-1; perhaps TRBD1 as D (5 bases). V was trimmed by 5 bases and J by 5 bases, leaving 15 bases between them. CDR3 length equals 14 residues.

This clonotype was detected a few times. As DNA, the CDR3 is TGTGCCAGCAGCCGGGTTGGCGAGCAGTACTTC. Translated, it gives CASSRVGEQYF. This chain joins TRBV7-9 and TRBJ2-7, with D unclear. The germline V gene encodes CDR1 SEHNR and CDR2 FQNEAQ (reference sequence). V was pared by 5 bases and J by 6 bases, with 8 bases between. The CDR3 is made up of 11 amino acids.

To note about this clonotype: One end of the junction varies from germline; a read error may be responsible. DNA of the CDR3: TGTGCCAGCAGCTTCGGACAGGGCGAGCAGAACTTC. Its translation: CASSFGQGEQNF. The chain links TRBV7-3 to TRBJ2-5; 8 positions match TRBD1. CDR1 and CDR2 (germline): SGHTA, FQGTGA. The CDR3 has 12 amino acids.

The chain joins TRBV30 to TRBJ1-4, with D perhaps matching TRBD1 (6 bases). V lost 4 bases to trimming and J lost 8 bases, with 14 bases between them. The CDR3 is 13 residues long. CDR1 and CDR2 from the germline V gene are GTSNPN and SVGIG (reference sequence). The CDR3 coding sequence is TGTGCCTGGAACGAGGGGGGTGAGGAAAAACTGTTTTTT. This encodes CAWNEGGEEKLFF. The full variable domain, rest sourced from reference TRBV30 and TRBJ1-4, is SQTIHQWPATLVQPVGSPLSLECTVEGTSNPNLYWYRQAAGRGLQLLFYSVGIGQISSEVPQNLSASRPQDRQFILSSKKLLLSDSGFYLCAWNEGGEEKLFFGSGTQLSVL.

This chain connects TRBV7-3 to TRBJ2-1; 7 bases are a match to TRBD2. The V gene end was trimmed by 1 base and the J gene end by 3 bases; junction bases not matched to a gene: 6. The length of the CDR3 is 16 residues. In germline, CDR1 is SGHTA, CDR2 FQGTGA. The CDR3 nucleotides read TGTGCCAGCAGCTTAATCGGCGGGAGTGTCTACAATGAGCAGTTCTTC. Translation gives CASSLIGGSVYNEQFF.

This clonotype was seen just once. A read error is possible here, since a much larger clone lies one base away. In nucleotides, the CDR3 is TGTGCCAGCAGTTCCCAGGGGACTAGCGGGAGGGCCGGCGAGCAGTACTTC. This encodes CASSSQGTSGRAGEQYF. This chain joins TRBV12-3 or TRBV12-4 and TRBJ2-7, with 16 bases lining up with TRBD2. V was clipped by 4 bases and J by 6 bases; unmatched bases: 9. The CDR3 is 17 residues long.

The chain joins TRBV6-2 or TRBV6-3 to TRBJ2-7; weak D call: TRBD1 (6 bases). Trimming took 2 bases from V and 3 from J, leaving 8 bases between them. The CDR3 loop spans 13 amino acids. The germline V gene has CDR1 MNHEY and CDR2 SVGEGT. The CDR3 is CASSYARGYEQYF. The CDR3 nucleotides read TGTGCCAGCAGTTACGCCAGGGGCTACGAGCAGTACTTC.

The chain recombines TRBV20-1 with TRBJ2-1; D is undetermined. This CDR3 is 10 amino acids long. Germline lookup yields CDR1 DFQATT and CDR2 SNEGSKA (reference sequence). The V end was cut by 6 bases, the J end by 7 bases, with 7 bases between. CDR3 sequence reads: CSAELNEQFF. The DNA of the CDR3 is TGCAGTGCCGAACTAAATGAGCAGTTCTTC.

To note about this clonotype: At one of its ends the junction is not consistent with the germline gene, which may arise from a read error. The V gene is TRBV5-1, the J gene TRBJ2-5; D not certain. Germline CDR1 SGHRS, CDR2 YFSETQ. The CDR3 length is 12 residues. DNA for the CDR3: TGTGCCAGCAGTTTCCAAGGGGAGACCCAGTACTTC. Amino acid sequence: CASSFQGETQYF.

The CDR3 sequence: CASSLTGGTEQYF. CDR3 coding DNA: TGTGCCAGCAGTTTAACAGGGGGCACCGAGCAGTACTTC. V and J are TRBV12-3 or TRBV12-4 and TRBJ2-7; 9 bases line up with TRBD1. CDR3 length: 13 residues. The ends lost 2 bases at V and 6 bases at J; junction bases unmatched: 2.

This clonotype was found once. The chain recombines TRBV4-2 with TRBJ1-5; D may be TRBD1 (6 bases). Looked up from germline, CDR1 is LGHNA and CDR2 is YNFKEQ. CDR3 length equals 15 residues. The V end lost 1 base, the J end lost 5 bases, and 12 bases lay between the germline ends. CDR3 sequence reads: CASSQVGGSDQPQHF. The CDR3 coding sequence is TGTGCCAGCAGCCAAGTAGGGGGGTCCGATCAGCCCCAGCATTTT.

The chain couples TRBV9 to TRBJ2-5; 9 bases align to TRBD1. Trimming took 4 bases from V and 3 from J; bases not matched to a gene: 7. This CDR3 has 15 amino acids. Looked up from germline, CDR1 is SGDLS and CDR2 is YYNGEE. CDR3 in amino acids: CASSLNTGGEETQYF. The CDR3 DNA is TGTGCCAGCAGCCTAAATACAGGGGGCGAAGAGACCCAGTACTTC.

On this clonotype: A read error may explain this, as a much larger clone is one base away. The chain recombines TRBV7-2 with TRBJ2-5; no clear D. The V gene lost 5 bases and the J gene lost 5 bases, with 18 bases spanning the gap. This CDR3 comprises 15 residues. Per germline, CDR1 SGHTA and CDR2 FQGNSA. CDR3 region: CASSHKVGLRETQYF. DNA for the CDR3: TGTGCCAGCAGCCACAAAGTGGGATTGAGGGAGACCCAGTACTTC.

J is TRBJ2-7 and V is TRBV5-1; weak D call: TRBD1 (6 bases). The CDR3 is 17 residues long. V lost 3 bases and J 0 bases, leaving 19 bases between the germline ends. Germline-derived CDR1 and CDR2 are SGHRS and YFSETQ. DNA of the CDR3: TGCGCCAGCAGCTCTCCCCCGGGACACGACTTCTCCTACGAGCAGTACTTC. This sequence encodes CASSSPPGHDFSYEQYF.

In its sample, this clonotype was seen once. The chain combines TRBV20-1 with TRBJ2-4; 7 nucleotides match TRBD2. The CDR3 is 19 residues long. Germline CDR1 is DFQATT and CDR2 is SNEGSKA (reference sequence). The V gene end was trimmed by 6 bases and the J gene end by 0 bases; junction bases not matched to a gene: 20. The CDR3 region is CSASLAGGVGSLAKNIQYF. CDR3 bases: TGCAGTGCGAGTTTAGCGGGTGGGGTAGGATCCCTAGCCAAAAACATTCAGTACTTC.

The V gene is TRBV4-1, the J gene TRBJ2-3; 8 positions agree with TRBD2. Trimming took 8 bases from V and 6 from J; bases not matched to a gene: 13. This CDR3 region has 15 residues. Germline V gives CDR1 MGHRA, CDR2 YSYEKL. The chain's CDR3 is CASLDVAGGGDTQYF. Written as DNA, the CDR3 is TGCGCCAGCCTGGACGTCGCGGGAGGCGGGGATACGCAGTATTTT.

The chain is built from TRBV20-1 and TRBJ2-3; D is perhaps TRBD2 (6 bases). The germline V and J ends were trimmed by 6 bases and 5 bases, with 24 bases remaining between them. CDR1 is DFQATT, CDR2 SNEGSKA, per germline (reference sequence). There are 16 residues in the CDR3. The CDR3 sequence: CSATNDGGVYGDTQYF. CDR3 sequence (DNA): TGCAGTGCCACGAACGATGGCGGGGTATACGGAGATACGCAGTATTTT.

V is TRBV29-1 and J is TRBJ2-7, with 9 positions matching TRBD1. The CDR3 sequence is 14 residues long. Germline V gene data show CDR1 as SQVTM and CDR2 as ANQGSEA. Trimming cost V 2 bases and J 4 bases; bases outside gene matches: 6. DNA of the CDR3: TGCAGCGTTGAAACAGGGGGCTTTGCGTACGAGCAGTACTTC. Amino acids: CSVETGGFAYEQYF.

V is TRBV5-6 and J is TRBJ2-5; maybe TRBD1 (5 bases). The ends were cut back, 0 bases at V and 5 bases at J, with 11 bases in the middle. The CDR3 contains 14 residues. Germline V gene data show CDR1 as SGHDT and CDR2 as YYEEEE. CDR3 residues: CASSLAGHGETQYF. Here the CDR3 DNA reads TGTGCCAGCAGCTTGGCAGGGCATGGTGAGACCCAGTACTTC.

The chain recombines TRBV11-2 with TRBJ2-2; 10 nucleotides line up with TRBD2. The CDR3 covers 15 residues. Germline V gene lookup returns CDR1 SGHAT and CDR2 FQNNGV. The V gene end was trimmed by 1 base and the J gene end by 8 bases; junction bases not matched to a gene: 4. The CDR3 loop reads CASSLGTSGAGELFF. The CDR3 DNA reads TGTGCCAGCAGCTTAGGAACTAGCGGGGCAGGGGAGCTGTTTTTT.

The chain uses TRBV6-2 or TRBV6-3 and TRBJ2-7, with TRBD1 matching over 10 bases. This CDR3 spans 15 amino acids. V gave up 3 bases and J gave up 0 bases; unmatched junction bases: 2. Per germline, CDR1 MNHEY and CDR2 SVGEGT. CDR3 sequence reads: CASSYGQGVSYEQYF. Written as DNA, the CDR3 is TGTGCCAGCAGTTATGGACAGGGGGTCTCCTACGAGCAGTACTTC.